The present TCR beta chain was sequenced within a study of CD8+CD57+ T cells in acquired aplastic anemia. Study information: When averaged, DNA from sorted CD4+ and CD8+ cells came to 3.2 ug.

This CDR3 spans 14 amino acids. V lost 6 bases and J 7 bases, leaving 21 bases between the germline ends. The V gene's germline CDR1 is DFQATT and CDR2 SNEGSKA (reference sequence). Study results and limitations: Patients and controls shared about 30 CD8+ CDR3 sequences, which appeared highly expressed in patients and within their immunodominant clones.

TCR beta VDJ and CDR3 were profiled, and genomic DNA was the template. MiXCR was run by TCRdb on the reads, yielding one entry per CDR3 protein. Of about 160,000 distinct CDR3 sequences in the sample, about 50% were seen once. This clonotype was recorded many times. The target antigen is unknown. An expansion of CD8+CD57+ cells by flow cytometry had been shown in patients chosen for sequencing. Each patient carried a diagnosis of severe acquired aplastic anemia. This TCR came from a human donor with aplastic anemia. The V and J genes are TRBV20-1 and TRBJ1-2; D possibly corresponds to TRBD1 (6 bases). The material sequenced was sorted CD4+, CD8+, or CD8+CD57+ T cells (not recorded which) from PBMCs. The CDR3 reads CSASAPWGRIGYTF. CDR3 coding DNA: TGCAGTGCAAGTGCCCCCTGGGGGCGGATTGGCTACACCTTC.